The 18 T cell receptor beta chains in this list originate from one sample, sequenced in a study of shared clonotypes between healthy human individuals. The assay was immunoSEQ multiplex PCR, and TCRdb's table has in-frame clones only and misses some. The sample shows some 2,400,000 clones, approximately 95% of them seen only once. Sequenced sample: naive CD4+ T cells sorted from blood. Specified subset: CD45RA+ positively selected. The receptors shown here come from a man younger than 35 in good health.

On this clone itself: Sequence at one end of the junction differs from germline and may be a read error. The sample contains more than one DNA sequence encoding this CDR3. V gene TRBV30 combines with J gene TRBJ1-1, with D tentatively TRBD1 (6 bases). This CDR3 contains 15 residues. Germline V gives CDR1 GTSNPN, CDR2 SVGIG (reference sequence). The DNA of the CDR3 is TGTGCCTGGAGTGTATGGCGGGGGGCGGACACCGAAGCTTTCTTT. Its protein product is CAWSVWRGADTEAFF.

The rearrangement uses TRBV5-1 and TRBJ1-2, with D perhaps matching TRBD1 (5 bases). V gave up 1 base and J gave up 3 bases, with 10 bases separating them. In germline, CDR1 is SGHRS, CDR2 YFSETQ. The CDR3 spans 14 residues. CDR3 sequence reads: CASSLWDEDYGYTF. The CDR3 DNA is TGCGCCAGCAGCTTGTGGGACGAGGACTATGGCTACACCTTC.

This clone appeared once. This chain joins TRBV5-1 and TRBJ1-4; perhaps TRBD1 as D (5 bases). Germline assignment: CDR1 SGHRS and CDR2 YFSETQ. This CDR3 has 15 amino acids. The germline V and J ends were trimmed by 0 bases and 4 bases, with 10 bases remaining between them. In DNA, the CDR3 is TGCGCCAGCAGCTTGGCCGACAGAGATAATGAAAAACTGTTTTTT. This gives the protein CASSLADRDNEKLFF.

The chain has TRBV19 and TRBJ2-5; D might be TRBD1 or TRBD2, each matching 5 bases. V gave up 2 bases and J gave up 2 bases, with 15 bases separating them. The length of the CDR3 is 16 residues. Germline CDR1 LNHDA, CDR2 SQIVND (reference sequence). The CDR3 DNA follows: TGTGCCAGTAGTATATGGTCCCGGGACGGACAAGAGACCCAGTACTTC. Its translation: CASSIWSRDGQETQYF.

This rearrangement joins TRBV4-3 to TRBJ2-7; TRBD2 matches at 13 bases. J lost 5 bases, V lost 3 bases, and 7 bases had no gene match. This CDR3 has 16 residues. From germline, CDR1 is LGHNA and CDR2 YSLEER. CDR3 amino acids: CASSQVGLAGVDEQYF. The DNA of the CDR3 is TGCGCCAGCAGCCAGGTTGGACTAGCGGGAGTGGACGAGCAGTACTTC.

The chain is built from TRBV2 and TRBJ1-6; 7 nucleotides match TRBD1. V gave up 6 bases and J gave up 9 bases; unmatched junction bases: 8. The CDR3 runs 14 residues. From germline, CDR1 is SNHLY and CDR2 FYNNEI. CDR3 coding DNA: TGTGCCAGCAGCGCCGGGACAGTGAGTTCACCCCTCCACTTT. This codes for CASSAGTVSSPLHF.

The chain joins TRBV5-1 to TRBJ2-5, with D tentatively TRBD2 (7 bases). This CDR3 has 14 residues. The germline CDR1 and CDR2 sequences are SGHRS and YFSETQ. The V end was cut by 4 bases, the J end by 5 bases, with 15 bases between. The CDR3 nucleotides are TGCGCCAGCAGCAGAGGGGGGGCGGAGGAGACCCAGTACTTC. It encodes CASSRGGAEETQYF.

The rearrangement joins TRBV9 to TRBJ2-2, with D tentatively TRBD1 (5 bases). Trimming took 2 bases from V and 7 from J, leaving 12 bases between them. This CDR3 comprises 14 residues. Per germline, CDR1 SGDLS and CDR2 YYNGEE. The CDR3 DNA follows: TGTGCCAGCAGCGTTTCAGGGTACGGCGGGGAGCTGTTTTTT. Its translation: CASSVSGYGGELFF.

The rearrangement links TRBV19 to TRBJ1-1, with D unresolved. V lost 6 bases and J lost 4, with 6 bases in between. The CDR3 is 11 amino acids. Germline V gene lookup returns CDR1 LNHDA and CDR2 SQIVND (reference sequence). The CDR3 DNA reads TGTGCCAGTAGCTCCCCCACTGAAGCTTTCTTT. This sequence encodes CASSSPTEAFF.

The chain employs TRBV5-1 and TRBJ2-7; D uncertain. V was clipped by 0 bases and J by 2 bases, with 12 bases between them. The CDR3 runs 15 residues. CDR1 SGHRS and CDR2 YFSETQ come from the germline V gene. The CDR3 loop is CASSLGSVGAYEQYF. CDR3 DNA: TGCGCCAGCAGCTTGGGGAGCGTTGGGGCCTACGAGCAGTACTTC.

This clone was recorded once. The chain carries TRBV7-2 and TRBJ1-4; 10 bases align to TRBD1. CDR1 and CDR2 from the germline V gene are SGHTA and FQGNSA. CDR3 length: 15 amino acids. J lost 3 bases, V lost 4 bases, and 2 bases had no gene match. This chain's CDR3 is CASSSTGGSNEKLFF. The CDR3 coding sequence is TGTGCCAGCAGCTCGACAGGGGGCTCTAATGAAAAACTGTTTTTT.

The chain recombines TRBV7-8 with TRBJ1-1, with D unresolved. The CDR3 covers 13 residues. V was trimmed by 4 bases and J by 0 bases, leaving 6 bases between them. Germline values: CDR1 SGHVS, CDR2 FQNEAQ. CDR3 sequence (DNA): TGTGCCAGCAGCTCACGGCTGAACACTGAAGCTTTCTTT. Its translation is CASSSRLNTEAFF.

The J gene is TRBJ2-3, the V gene TRBV28; 10 bases map to TRBD1. Germline CDR1 and CDR2: MDHEN and SYDVKM. This CDR3 spans 16 amino acids. V shed 7 bases and J 3 bases; nucleotides not matched to a gene: 10. CDR3 bases: TGTGCCAGCATTCCCACTCGGACAGGGGGGACAGATACGCAGTATTTT. The encoded protein is CASIPTRTGGTDTQYF.

The gene calls are TRBV27 and TRBJ1-2; D perhaps matches TRBD1 (5 bases). The germline CDR1 and CDR2 sequences are MNHEY and SMNVEV (reference sequence). The CDR3 runs to 12 residues. Trimming took 6 bases from V and 2 from J, leaving 7 bases between them. CDR3: CASSGHNYGYTF. The CDR3 DNA sequence: TGTGCCAGCAGCGGACACAACTATGGCTACACCTTC.

The CDR3 DNA is TGTGCCAGCAGCCCCCGGACCCGGAGGATCCCAGATACGCAGTATTTT. Its translation: CASSPRTRRIPDTQYF. The chain recombines TRBV11-2 with TRBJ2-3; weak D call: TRBD2 (5 bases). This CDR3 is 16 amino acids long. V was clipped by 5 bases and J by 4 bases, with 19 bases between them. In germline, CDR1 is SGHAT, CDR2 FQNNGV.

The chain couples TRBV14 to TRBJ2-5; 10 bases agree with TRBD1. J was trimmed by 4 bases and V by 5 bases; bases with no gene match: 7. Germline-derived CDR1 and CDR2 are SGHDN and FVKESK. CDR3 length: 15 residues. CDR3 amino acids: CASSADRGRRETQYF. In nucleotides, the CDR3 is TGTGCCAGCAGCGCTGACAGGGGGCGACGAGAGACCCAGTACTTC.

This clone was seen a single time. This sequence joins TRBV7-9 and TRBJ2-7; TRBD1 might be the D (6 bases). V was pared by 1 base and J by 4 bases, with 17 bases between. This CDR3 contains 16 residues. Germline assignment: CDR1 SEHNR and CDR2 FQNEAQ (reference sequence). The CDR3 coding sequence is TGTGCCAGCAGCTTAGTCAGGGCAGGGGCCCCTTACGAGCAGTACTTC. Translation gives CASSLVRAGAPYEQYF.

The CDR3 DNA reads TGTGCCAGCAGCTTGCGCAGTACCACTGGCTACACCTTC. As protein: CASSLRSTTGYTF. The genes are TRBV5-4 and TRBJ1-2; D remains unclear. Trimming removed 1 base from V and 7 bases from J, with 11 bases in between. CDR3 length equals 13 residues. Germline V gene data show CDR1 as SGHNT and CDR2 as YYREEE (reference sequence).